This T cell receptor beta chain was sequenced during a study of T cells after yellow fever vaccination. Study context: Fractions containing few cells were prepared with SMART-Seq v4 Ultra Low Input.

This CDR3 contains 15 residues. CDR1 is SGHKS, CDR2 YYEKEE, per germline (reference sequence). J gave up 2 bases and V 6 bases, and 8 bases lay outside the gene matches. This clonotype was seen only a few times. Its specificity is not known. It was through 5'RACE template switching that TCR cDNA was made, with a universal primer site and UMIs added. Using its own MiXCR run on the 5' RACE reads, TCRdb lists one record per CDR3 protein. This sample has hundreds of thousands of distinct CDR3 sequences; about 12% occur once, and the top ten carry 14% to 15%. General observations from the study: Abundant bulk-population clonotypes could contaminate the FACS-sorted repertoires. Secondary responses were weaker yet peaked faster, day 5 versus 15.

This chain uses TRBV5-5 with TRBJ1-1, with 9 bases lining up with TRBD1. The TCR comes from a man younger than 40 who received the YFV17D yellow fever vaccine. The sequencing used PBMCs, collected on the day of the yellow fever booster vaccination. In nucleotides, the CDR3 is TGTGCCAGCATAGAACAGGGGGCTTTCAACACTGAAGCTTTCTTT. This translates into CASIEQGAFNTEAFF. Filled out from reference TRBV5-5 and TRBJ1-1, the complete variable domain reads DAGVTQSPTHLIKTRGQQVTLRCSPISGHKSVSWYQQVLGQGPQFIFQYYEKEERGRGNFPDRFSARQFPNYSSELNVNALLLGDSALYLCASIEQGAFNTEAFFGQGTRLTVV.